This T cell receptor beta chain derives from a study of blood T cell repertoires in COVID-19. Whole-study context: Sites in the United States, Italy and Spain provided acute and convalescent COVID-19 samples. Sample material is recorded as cDNA or gDNA derived from T cells, B-cell-depleted T cells, or PBMCs.

This clone was observed a handful of times. Study processing details: Amplification of reference gene primers was used by the study to estimate nucleated cell counts. Only in-frame clones appear in the TCRdb table, and some are missing; sequencing was by immunoSEQ multiplex PCR. That table gives V, J and clone size, and the DNA gave D and trimming. The sample shows more than 200,000 clones, around four fifths of them seen only once. Germline assignment: CDR1 MNHEY and CDR2 SVGAGI. The CDR3 covers 10 residues. The V gene lost 8 bases and the J gene lost 5 bases, with 4 bases spanning the gap. Specimen: peripheral blood. This chain links TRBV6-5 with TRBJ1-5, with D unclear. The origin of this receptor is a woman between 40 and 50 years old with active or convalescent COVID-19. In DNA, the CDR3 is TGTGCCAGCGGAGATCAGCCCCAGCATTTT. It specifies CASGDQPQHF.